A single sample gave rise to the 32 T cell receptor beta chains below, sequenced in a study of T cell responses to AZD1222 COVID-19 vaccine. The assay was immunoSEQ multiplex PCR, and TCRdb's table has in-frame clones only and misses some. The sample lists tens of thousands of clones; 81% were seen once. This specimen consisted of peripheral blood, obtained 28 days after the second AZD1222 dose. Receptor source: an adult who received the AZD1222 COVID-19 vaccine.

This chain connects TRBV7-6 to TRBJ1-1; tentative D call: TRBD1 (5 bases). The ends were cut back, 0 bases at V and 0 bases at J, with 8 bases in the middle. The CDR3 covers 15 residues. Germline V gene lookup returns CDR1 SGHVS and CDR2 FNYEAQ. This CDR3 is CASSLAEGMNTEAFF. CDR3 coding DNA: TGTGCCAGCAGCTTAGCCGAGGGGATGAACACTGAAGCTTTCTTT.

The chain employs TRBV27 and TRBJ2-7, with 7 bases lining up with TRBD1. The germline CDR1 and CDR2 sequences are MNHEY and SMNVEV (reference sequence). The CDR3 has 15 amino acids. J was trimmed by 5 bases and V by 2 bases; bases with no gene match: 9. CDR3 DNA: TGTGCCAGCAGTTTACGGAGAACAGGGGAGCACGAGCAGTACTTC. It yields the protein CASSLRRTGEHEQYF.

V usage is TRBV28 and J usage is TRBJ1-5; 10 bases are shared with TRBD1. Germline V gene sequence: CDR1 MDHEN, CDR2 SYDVKM. CDR3 length: 15 amino acids. Losses at the gene ends were 4 bases for V and 9 bases for J; bases not matched to a gene: 9. In DNA form, the CDR3 reads TGTGCCAGCAGTTCATGGACAGGGGGTGATCGGCCCCAGCATTTT. Translating gives CASSSWTGGDRPQHF. Drawing the rest from reference TRBV28 and TRBJ1-5, the complete variable domain is DVKVTQSSRYLVKRTGEKVFLECVQDMDHENMFWYRQDPGLGLRLIYFSYDVKMKEKGDIPEGYSVSREKKERFSLILESASTNQTSMYLCASSSWTGGDRPQHFGDGTRLSIL.

The genes are TRBV15 and TRBJ2-1; 9 positions agree with TRBD2. The CDR3 extends over 17 amino acids. Germline values: CDR1 LNHNV, CDR2 YYDKDF (reference sequence). The trim removed 0 bases at V and 5 bases at J, leaving 8 bases unmatched. The CDR3 nucleotides read TGTGCCACCAGCAGAGAGGGCGGGAGGGCAGGTGACAATGAGCAGTTCTTC. It codes for CATSREGGRAGDNEQFF. The full variable domain, completed using reference TRBV15 and TRBJ2-1, is DAMVIQNPRYQVTQFGKPVTLSCSQTLNHNVMYWYQQKSSQAPKLLFHYYDKDFNNEADTPDNFQSRRPNTSFCFLDIRSPGLGDTAMYLCATSREGGRAGDNEQFFGPGTRLTVL.

The rearrangement joins TRBV6-6 to TRBJ1-5; D is unclear. CDR3 length: 12 residues. Trimming took off 8 bases at V and 4 bases at J, with 9 bases between the two ends. Germline V gives CDR1 MNHNY, CDR2 SVGAGI (reference sequence). CDR3: CASAWVNQPQHF. CDR3 bases: TGTGCCAGCGCTTGGGTGAATCAGCCCCAGCATTTT.

The gene calls are TRBV5-1 and TRBJ1-1, with TRBD1 matching 7 bases. This CDR3 region has 15 residues. After removal of 3 bases from V and 4 bases from J, the junction contained 9 bases not matched to a gene. Germline values: CDR1 SGHRS, CDR2 YFSETQ. The DNA for the CDR3 is TGCGCCAGCAGCTCCGACGGACAGGCCCTCACTGAAGCTTTCTTT. Its translation: CASSSDGQALTEAFF.

The chain carries TRBV10-3 and TRBJ1-4; unclear D gene. V lost 0 bases, J lost 0 bases, and 8 bases lay in between. CDR3 length: 16 residues. Per germline, CDR1 ENHRY and CDR2 SYGVKD. Here the CDR3 DNA reads TGTGCCATCAGTGAGTCCTGGGGAACAACTAATGAAAAACTGTTTTTT. Translated: CAISESWGTTNEKLFF.

The rearrangement joins TRBV4-1 to TRBJ2-6; D might be TRBD1 or TRBD2, each matching 5 bases. Trimming stripped 3 bases from V and 0 bases from J, with 12 bases between. CDR1 MGHRA and CDR2 YSYEKL come from the germline V gene. The CDR3 sequence is 17 residues long. The CDR3 protein is CASSHGGTLSGANVLTF. The CDR3 region has the DNA TGCGCCAGCAGCCATGGGGGAACTCTCTCTGGGGCCAACGTCCTGACTTTC.

The J gene is TRBJ2-3, the V gene TRBV28, with D possibly being TRBD1 or TRBD2 (7 bases each). Germline V CDR1 and CDR2: MDHEN, SYDVKM. The CDR3 covers 18 residues. Trimming left V 7 bases short and J 4 bases short, with 27 bases between. CDR3 bases: TGTGCCAGCACCCAGGGGGGGGGCGCCCCCTTGGGCGCAGATACGCAGTATTTT. Translating gives CASTQGGGAPLGADTQYF.

The chain couples TRBV5-4 to TRBJ1-6; 7 bases align to TRBD1. This CDR3 is 15 amino acids long. Germline CDR1 SGHNT, CDR2 YYREEE (reference sequence). Losses at the gene ends were 6 bases for V and 6 bases for J; bases not matched to a gene: 9. For the CDR3, the DNA is TGTGCCAGCACCCTCGGACAGGAGCTTAATTCACCCCTCCACTTT. It is translated as CASTLGQELNSPLHF.

This clone was detected only a few times. The V gene is TRBV7-2, the J gene TRBJ2-5; TRBD2 is a possible D gene (6 bases). CDR1 is SGHTA and CDR2 is FQGNSA in the germline V gene. The ends were cut back, 8 bases at V and 2 bases at J, with 12 bases in the middle. The CDR3 is 13 residues long. CDR3 coding DNA: TGTGCCAGCTGGGCGGAGGGTCAAGAGACCCAGTACTTC. Encoded protein: CASWAEGQETQYF.

This clone appeared once. The V gene is TRBV29-1, the J gene TRBJ2-2; D may be TRBD2 (5 bases). Germline V gene sequence: CDR1 SQVTM, CDR2 ANQGSEA. Trimming pared 0 bases from V and 1 base from J, leaving 15 bases between. The CDR3 spans 17 residues. The CDR3 is CSVEDRGWAGNTGELFF. CDR3 DNA sequence: TGCAGCGTTGAAGATCGAGGATGGGCGGGGAACACCGGGGAGCTGTTTTTT.

The chain recombines TRBV15 with TRBJ1-1; D uncertain. CDR3 length equals 15 residues. V lost 2 bases, J lost 3 bases, and 13 bases lay in between. Germline CDR1 reads LNHNV; CDR2 reads YYDKDF (reference sequence). The DNA of the CDR3 is TGTGCCACCAGCAGATTAACATTTACGGACACTGAAGCTTTCTTT. It specifies CATSRLTFTDTEAFF.

The V call is TRBV19, the J call TRBJ1-1; D unresolved. The CDR3 is 11 residues long. Germline-derived CDR1 and CDR2 are LNHDA and SQIVND (reference sequence). Written as DNA, the CDR3 is TGTGAGTTGACGTGGTACACTGAAGCTTTCTTT. Residues: CELTWYTEAFF.

This sequence joins TRBV19 and TRBJ2-2, with D hard to call. Trimming shortened V by 7 bases and J by 7 bases, and 10 bases separated the two germline ends. The CDR3 consists of 12 residues. The germline CDR1 and CDR2 sequences are LNHDA and SQIVND (reference sequence). CDR3 sequence (DNA): TGTGCCAGTACCCCCCCCCTCGGGGAGCTGTTTTTT. Encoded protein: CASTPPLGELFF.

This chain uses TRBV6-5 with TRBJ1-2; tentatively, D is TRBD1 (5 bases). V was clipped by 0 bases and J by 2 bases, with 10 bases between them. Looked up from germline, CDR1 is MNHEY and CDR2 is SVGAGI. The CDR3 sequence is 15 residues long. This CDR3 reads CASSYSTGSNYGYTF. DNA for the CDR3: TGTGCCAGCAGTTACTCAACAGGATCCAACTATGGCTACACCTTC.

The chain combines TRBV7-2 with TRBJ2-4; tentatively, D is TRBD2 (5 bases). V lost 5 bases and J 6 bases, leaving 11 bases between the germline ends. The V gene's germline CDR1 is SGHTA and CDR2 FQGNSA. This CDR3 region has 13 residues. The CDR3 DNA follows: TGTGCCAGCAGCCCCGGGATGGGAAACATTCAGTACTTC. It specifies CASSPGMGNIQYF. The variable domain in full, completed from reference TRBV7-2 and TRBJ2-4, reads GAGVSQSPSNKVTEKGKDVELRCDPISGHTALYWYRQSLGQGLEFLIYFQGNSAPDKSGLPSDRFSAERTGGSVSTLTIQRTQQEDSAVYLCASSPGMGNIQYFGAGTRLSVL.

This chain joins TRBV18 and TRBJ2-7, with D perhaps matching TRBD1 or TRBD2 (5 bases each). The V gene's germline CDR1 is KGHSH and CDR2 LQKENI. This CDR3 contains 15 residues. The germline V and J ends were trimmed by 1 base and 0 bases, with 10 bases remaining between them. In DNA, the CDR3 is TGTGCCAGCTCACCACGGGACCGACCCTCCTACGAGCAGTACTTC. It is translated as CASSPRDRPSYEQYF. Looking up the rest from reference TRBV18 and TRBJ2-7 gives the full variable domain: NAGVMQNPRHLVRRRGQEARLRCSPMKGHSHVYWYRQLPEEGLKFMVYLQKENIIDESGMPKERFSAEFPKEGPSILRIQQVVRGDSAAYFCASSPRDRPSYEQYFGPGTRLTVT.

V is TRBV5-1 and J is TRBJ2-7; D unresolved. The CDR3 runs to 15 residues. Germline V gives CDR1 SGHRS, CDR2 YFSETQ. V dropped 0 bases and J dropped 2 bases, with 12 bases sitting between them. CDR3 region: CASSLVGFKTYEQYF. CDR3 nucleotide sequence: TGCGCCAGCAGCTTGGTGGGGTTTAAGACCTACGAGCAGTACTTC.

The chain employs TRBV2 and TRBJ1-2; D ambiguous. CDR3 length: 14 amino acids. V lost 1 base and J lost 4, with 10 bases in between. Germline CDR1 is SNHLY and CDR2 is FYNNEI. The CDR3 is CASSEGFSLYGYTF. DNA for the CDR3: TGTGCCAGCAGTGAAGGGTTCAGCCTCTATGGCTACACCTTC.

The chain recombines TRBV2 with TRBJ1-3; D may be TRBD1 (5 bases). V was clipped by 1 base and J by 4 bases, with 11 bases between them. This CDR3 has 15 amino acids. CDR1 is SNHLY, CDR2 FYNNEI, per germline. CDR3 protein: CASSEEGQNGNTIYF. In DNA form, the CDR3 reads TGTGCCAGCAGTGAAGAGGGGCAAAACGGAAACACCATATATTTT. Based on the CDR3 plus reference TRBV2 and TRBJ1-3, the full variable domain is EPEVTQTPSHQVTQMGQEVILRCVPISNHLYFYWYRQILGQKVEFLVSFYNNEISEKSEIFDDQFSVERPDGSNFTLKIRSTKLEDSAMYFCASSEEGQNGNTIYFGEGSWLTVV.

This chain uses TRBV28 with TRBJ2-5; TRBD2 matches 7 bases. V lost 5 bases, J lost 5 bases, and 8 bases stayed unmatched. From germline, CDR1 is MDHEN and CDR2 SYDVKM. There are 14 residues in the CDR3. The CDR3, as DNA: TGTGCCAGCAGTGGACTAGGGAGTAGGGAGACCCAGTACTTC. Protein product: CASSGLGSRETQYF.

This clone was counted between two and nine times. The gene calls are TRBV30 and TRBJ2-5; maybe TRBD1 (5 bases). The CDR3 is 14 residues long. Looked up from germline, CDR1 is GTSNPN and CDR2 is SVGIG (reference sequence). The V end was cut by 0 bases, the J end by 5 bases, with 13 bases between. The CDR3 here is CAWSVGVALETQYF. The CDR3 DNA follows: TGTGCCTGGAGTGTAGGGGTAGCTTTGGAGACCCAGTACTTC.

This clone was detected only a few times. The CDR3 sequence: CASSLGLAGNGEQYF. In DNA, the CDR3 is TGCGCCAGCAGCTTAGGACTAGCGGGAAACGGCGAGCAGTACTTC. This chain connects TRBV5-1 to TRBJ2-7; TRBD2 agrees at 12 bases. CDR3 size: 15 residues. Looked up from germline, CDR1 is SGHRS and CDR2 is YFSETQ. J was trimmed by 6 bases and V by 2 bases; bases with no gene match: 6. Supplemented by reference TRBV5-1 and TRBJ2-7, the full variable domain reads KAGVTQTPRYLIKTRGQQVTLSCSPISGHRSVSWYQQTPGQGLQFLFEYFSETQRNKGNFPGRFSGRQFSNSRSEMNVSTLELGDSALYLCASSLGLAGNGEQYFGPGTRLTVT.

The chain carries TRBV6-6 and TRBJ2-2; TRBD1 aligns across 12 bases. This CDR3 has 16 amino acids. Losses at the gene ends were 6 bases for V and 4 bases for J; bases not matched to a gene: 6. In germline, CDR1 is MNHNY, CDR2 SVGAGI (reference sequence). CDR3 sequence reads: CASRAGTGGFTGELFF. CDR3 DNA sequence: TGTGCCAGCAGGGCCGGGACAGGGGGCTTCACCGGGGAGCTGTTTTTT.

The chain couples TRBV14 to TRBJ2-7, with unresolved D. Germline CDR1 reads SGHDN; CDR2 reads FVKESK. The length of the CDR3 is 15 residues. V was cut by 0 bases and J by 2 bases, with 11 bases left in between. The DNA for the CDR3 is TGTGCCAGCAGCCAAGATAGGCAGGTTGCCTACGAGCAGTACTTC. This gives the protein CASSQDRQVAYEQYF.

The rearrangement links TRBV19 to TRBJ2-7; 8 bases align to TRBD1. Germline V gene lookup returns CDR1 LNHDA and CDR2 SQIVND (reference sequence). The CDR3 is 14 residues long. V lost 3 bases and J lost 2; bases outside the gene matches: 3. For the CDR3, the DNA is TGTGCCAGTAGTATCCCAGGGGGCGCCTACGAGCAGTACTTC. Translating gives CASSIPGGAYEQYF.

The rearrangement uses TRBV5-1 and TRBJ2-3; D call uncertain. This CDR3 has 14 amino acids. The ends were cut back, 0 bases at V and 0 bases at J, with 5 bases in the middle. Germline V gene data show CDR1 as SGHRS and CDR2 as YFSETQ. CDR3: CASSLETSTDTQYF. CDR3 DNA sequence: TGCGCCAGCAGCTTGGAAACTAGCACAGATACGCAGTATTTT.

This clone showed up just a few times. The CDR3 DNA reads TGTGCCAGCAGTTACTCGACAGGGGGTAACTATGGCTACACCTTC. Translated, it gives CASSYSTGGNYGYTF. The chain is built from TRBV6-5 and TRBJ1-2; TRBD1 matches at 9 bases. V was clipped by 0 bases and J by 1 base; unmatched bases: 0. There are 15 residues in the CDR3. Germline V lookup: CDR1 MNHEY, CDR2 SVGAGI.

V usage is TRBV7-9 and J usage is TRBJ1-4; 7 positions agree with TRBD1. The CDR3 is 15 amino acids. The J segment lost 8 bases and the V segment lost 1 base, leaving 7 bases of the junction unmatched. Germline V gene data show CDR1 as SEHNR and CDR2 as FQNEAQ (reference sequence). CDR3 in amino acids: CASSLGGARGEKLFF. The CDR3 DNA follows: TGTGCCAGCAGCTTAGGCGGGGCCAGGGGGGAAAAACTGTTTTTT. Based on the CDR3 plus reference TRBV7-9 and TRBJ1-4, the full variable domain is DTGVSQNPRHKITKRGQNVTFRCDPISEHNRLYWYRQTLGQGPEFLTYFQNEAQLEKSRLLSDRFSAERPKGSFSTLEIQRTEQGDSAMYLCASSLGGARGEKLFFGSGTQLSVL.

The chain is built from TRBV5-1 and TRBJ2-1, with 7 nucleotides matching TRBD2. This CDR3 has 16 residues. Germline CDR1 and CDR2: SGHRS and YFSETQ. The V segment lost 0 bases and the J segment 5 bases; nucleotides outside the gene matches: 8. The CDR3 sequence is CASSLAGGGWDNEQFF. As DNA, the CDR3 is TGCGCCAGCAGCTTGGCCGGGGGAGGGTGGGACAATGAGCAGTTCTTC.

This sequence joins TRBV9 and TRBJ1-3, with D possibly being TRBD1 (5 bases). Germline CDR1 SGDLS, CDR2 YYNGEE. Trimming stripped 0 bases from V and 3 bases from J, with 16 bases between. CDR3 length equals 17 residues. The CDR3 loop reads CASSVGEGRGHGNTIYF. The CDR3 DNA follows: TGTGCCAGCAGCGTAGGGGAAGGAAGGGGTCATGGAAACACCATATATTTT.